A single sample gave rise to the 22 T cell receptor beta chains below, sequenced in a study of identical twins. MiXCR, run by TCRdb on the 5' RACE reads, gives a single entry per CDR3 protein. The sample holds 200,000 to 300,000 distinct CDR3 sequences, 5.5% to 7% seen once. These data also formed part of another study, on yellow fever vaccine responses in identical twins.

Sample: memory (CD45RO+) T cells sorted from blood. The receptors stem from a woman aged 18 to 35 in good health.

This clonotype was recorded many times. The chain combines TRBV15 with TRBJ2-1; D might be TRBD1 (5 bases). Germline CDR1 and CDR2: LNHNV and YYDKDF (reference sequence). There are 13 residues in the CDR3. V was pared by 3 bases and J by 7 bases, with 10 bases between. CDR3 sequence (DNA): TGTGCCACCAGCAGCAGGGATCGGAATGAGCAGTTCTTC. Its translation: CATSSRDRNEQFF.

In its sample, this clonotype was seen many times. The genes are TRBV7-2 and TRBJ2-1; D unclear. The V gene lost 1 base and the J gene lost 12 bases, with 7 bases spanning the gap. The CDR3 length is 11 residues. Germline V gives CDR1 SGHTA, CDR2 FQGNSA. CDR3 protein: CASSLGPGQFF. For the CDR3, the DNA is TGTGCCAGCAGCTTAGGCCCGGGGCAGTTCTTC.

This clonotype was counted many times. The chain recombines TRBV2 with TRBJ2-7; TRBD2 might be the D (5 bases). Germline V lookup: CDR1 SNHLY, CDR2 FYNNEI. Deletions cut 4 bases from V and 2 bases from J, with 9 bases between. CDR3 length: 13 amino acids. The CDR3 coding sequence is TGTGCCAGCAGTGTAACCGGGACCTACGAGCAGTACTTC. It is translated as CASSVTGTYEQYF.

This clonotype was counted a few times. Here the CDR3 reads CASSEPVGTRNTEAFF. The CDR3 DNA reads as TGTGCCAGCAGCGAACCCGTCGGGACAAGAAACACTGAAGCTTTCTTT. The V call is TRBV9, the J call TRBJ1-1, with D perhaps matching TRBD1 (6 bases). Trimming removed 3 bases from V and 2 bases from J, with 17 bases in between. There are 16 residues in the CDR3. Germline V lookup: CDR1 SGDLS, CDR2 YYNGEE.

This clonotype has ten or more counts. This chain links TRBV20-1 with TRBJ2-7; 10 bases map to TRBD2. The germline gives CDR1 DFQATT, CDR2 SNEGSKA (reference sequence). This CDR3 is built from 13 residues. The CDR3 DNA reads as TGCAGCGGGGGCACTAGCGGGACCTACGAGCAGTACTTC. Its protein product is CSGGTSGTYEQYF.

The table lists this clonotype with many counts. This rearrangement joins TRBV29-1 to TRBJ2-5, with TRBD1 matching over 7 bases. CDR1 SQVTM and CDR2 ANQGSEA come from the germline V gene. J gave up 1 base and V 6 bases, and 5 bases lay outside the gene matches. This CDR3 is built from 13 residues. The CDR3 DNA sequence: TGCAGCGTCCCTCGACAGGGCCAAGAGACCCAGTACTTC. It translates to CSVPRQGQETQYF.

The chain uses TRBV4-2 and TRBJ1-1; TRBD1 matches 9 bases. This CDR3 is built from 16 residues. Germline V gives CDR1 LGHNA, CDR2 YNFKEQ. With V trimmed by 4 bases and J by 0 bases, 6 bases remained unmatched. The CDR3 reads CASSLGTGSVNTEAFF. CDR3 nucleotide sequence: TGTGCCAGCAGCCTCGGGACAGGGTCGGTGAACACTGAAGCTTTCTTT.

The J gene is TRBJ2-5, the V gene TRBV6-1; 7 positions match TRBD1. The CDR3 spans 15 residues. CDR1 MNHNS and CDR2 SASEGT come from the germline V gene. V dropped 4 bases and J dropped 5; count of bases not matched to a gene: 10. Written as DNA, the CDR3 is TGTGCCAGCAGTGCGACAGGGTTGACACGCGAGACCCAGTACTTC. Amino acids: CASSATGLTRETQYF.

CDR3 in DNA: TGTGCCAGCTCACCCACAGGGGCCAGCTACGAGCAGTACTTC. This sequence encodes CASSPTGASYEQYF. The J gene is TRBJ2-7, the V gene TRBV18; 7 bases are a match to TRBD1. This CDR3 has 14 amino acids. Trimming removed 3 bases from V and 3 bases from J; junction bases left unmatched: 5. Looked up from germline, CDR1 is KGHSH and CDR2 is LQKENI.

The chain joins TRBV9 to TRBJ2-3; 8 nucleotides align to TRBD2. V lost 1 base and J lost 7; bases outside the gene matches: 11. Germline loops: CDR1 SGDLS, CDR2 YYNGEE. The CDR3 runs 16 residues. CDR3 DNA sequence: TGTGCCAGCAGCGTAAGGAGGACTAGCACCCTCAATACGCAGTATTTT. This codes for CASSVRRTSTLNTQYF.

This chain links TRBV5-6 with TRBJ2-5; no clear D gene. The CDR3 extends over 13 amino acids. V shed 1 base and J shed 5 bases, with 9 bases lying between them. Germline V gene lookup returns CDR1 SGHDT and CDR2 YYEEEE. The CDR3 loop is CASSLRFRETQYF. CDR3 in DNA: TGTGCCAGCAGCTTGCGATTCAGGGAGACCCAGTACTTC.

On this clonotype: This sequence may be a read error, since a much larger clone differs from it by one base. The rearrangement joins TRBV5-1 to TRBJ2-7, with 8 bases that match TRBD1. Trimming cost V 4 bases and J 0 bases; bases outside gene matches: 9. CDR1 and CDR2 from the germline V gene are SGHRS and YFSETQ. CDR3 length equals 16 residues. DNA of the CDR3: TGCGCCAGCAGCCTTCGTGACAGGGGTGGCTCCTACGAGCAGTACTTC. This encodes CASSLRDRGGSYEQYF.

J is TRBJ2-2 and V is TRBV12-3 or TRBV12-4, with TRBD1 matching 8 bases. The CDR3 consists of 14 residues. The trim removed 10 bases at V and 0 bases at J, leaving 4 bases unmatched. In DNA form, the CDR3 reads TGTGCCACATTGGGACAGGCGAACACCGGGGAGCTGTTTTTT. Protein sequence: CATLGQANTGELFF.

This clonotype was observed a few times. This chain joins TRBV12-3 or TRBV12-4 and TRBJ2-3; 9 nucleotides agree with TRBD2. This CDR3 has 14 amino acids. Trimming at V came to 6 bases and at J to 5 bases, leaving 6 bases not matched to a gene. The CDR3 loop is CASSPGLAGDTQYF. The CDR3 DNA sequence: TGTGCCAGCAGCCCGGGACTAGCAGGAGATACGCAGTATTTT.

This clonotype was counted between two and nine times. The gene calls are TRBV20-1 and TRBJ2-1, with 9 bases matching TRBD2. Germline loops: CDR1 DFQATT, CDR2 SNEGSKA (reference sequence). The CDR3 is made up of 16 amino acids. The V gene end was trimmed by 4 bases and the J gene end by 0 bases; junction bases not matched to a gene: 7. This chain's CDR3 is CSAIGRGGPSYNEQFF. In DNA, the CDR3 is TGCAGTGCTATTGGGCGGGGGGGCCCCTCCTACAATGAGCAGTTCTTC.

This clonotype has only a few counts. V gene TRBV7-2 combines with J gene TRBJ2-2; no reliable D call. CDR3 size: 15 residues. V was pared by 5 bases and J by 4 bases, with 14 bases between. Germline V gives CDR1 SGHTA, CDR2 FQGNSA. Here the CDR3 DNA reads TGTGCCAGCAGCGGACCCGCACGAGGCACCGGGGAGCTGTTTTTT. As protein: CASSGPARGTGELFF.

The chain employs TRBV7-7 and TRBJ2-2; the D is unclear. Per the germline V gene, CDR1 is SSHAT and CDR2 is FNYEAQ (reference sequence). The CDR3 has 14 residues. Trimming took off 0 bases at V and 5 bases at J, with 7 bases between the two ends. CDR3 in DNA: TGTGCCAGCAGCTTAGCGGCGTTAACCGGGGAGCTGTTTTTT. Translating it yields CASSLAALTGELFF.

The chain employs TRBV20-1 and TRBJ2-4, with 10 bases fitting TRBD1. This CDR3 has 14 residues. Trimming cost V 3 bases and J 6 bases; bases outside gene matches: 5. CDR1 DFQATT and CDR2 SNEGSKA come from the germline V gene (reference sequence). CDR3 sequence reads: CSARWGQGLNIQYF. CDR3 DNA sequence: TGCAGTGCTAGGTGGGGACAGGGGCTAAACATTCAGTACTTC.

As to this clonotype: A much larger clone sits a single nucleotide away, making a read error possible. The chain couples TRBV2 to TRBJ2-5; D possibly corresponds to TRBD2 (6 bases). In germline, CDR1 is SNHLY, CDR2 FYNNEI. The CDR3 spans 14 residues. The V end was cut by 7 bases, the J end by 1 base, with 13 bases between. The chain's CDR3 is CASKVGLSQETQYF. In nucleotides, the CDR3 is TGTGCCAGCAAGGTGGGACTGTCCCAAGAGACCCAGTACTTC.

This clonotype was seen a few times. The chain employs TRBV7-2 and TRBJ2-1; 11 bases line up with TRBD2. J gave up 7 bases and V 0 bases, and 5 bases lay outside the gene matches. CDR1 and CDR2 (germline): SGHTA, FQGNSA. This CDR3 region has 16 residues. The CDR3 loop reads CASSLALLAGGNEQFF. CDR3 bases: TGTGCCAGCAGCTTAGCGCTCCTAGCGGGAGGAAATGAGCAGTTCTTC.

The chain carries TRBV5-4 and TRBJ2-2; 14 bases are shared with TRBD2. Germline CDR1 SGHNT, CDR2 YYREEE (reference sequence). J lost 5 bases, V lost 3 bases, and 6 bases had no gene match. The CDR3 loop spans 17 amino acids. The CDR3 protein is CASSSTGTSGSTGELFF. The CDR3 DNA is TGTGCCAGCAGCTCGACCGGGACTAGCGGGAGTACCGGGGAGCTGTTTTTT.

The table lists this clonotype with a few counts. This chain joins TRBV7-2 and TRBJ2-1; TRBD2 matches at 10 bases. Per germline, CDR1 SGHTA and CDR2 FQGNSA. Trimming took 3 bases from V and 4 from J; bases not matched to a gene: 6. The CDR3 sequence is 16 residues long. CDR3 protein: CASSLFGLAVYNEQFF. CDR3 in DNA: TGTGCCAGCAGCTTGTTTGGACTAGCGGTATACAATGAGCAGTTCTTC.